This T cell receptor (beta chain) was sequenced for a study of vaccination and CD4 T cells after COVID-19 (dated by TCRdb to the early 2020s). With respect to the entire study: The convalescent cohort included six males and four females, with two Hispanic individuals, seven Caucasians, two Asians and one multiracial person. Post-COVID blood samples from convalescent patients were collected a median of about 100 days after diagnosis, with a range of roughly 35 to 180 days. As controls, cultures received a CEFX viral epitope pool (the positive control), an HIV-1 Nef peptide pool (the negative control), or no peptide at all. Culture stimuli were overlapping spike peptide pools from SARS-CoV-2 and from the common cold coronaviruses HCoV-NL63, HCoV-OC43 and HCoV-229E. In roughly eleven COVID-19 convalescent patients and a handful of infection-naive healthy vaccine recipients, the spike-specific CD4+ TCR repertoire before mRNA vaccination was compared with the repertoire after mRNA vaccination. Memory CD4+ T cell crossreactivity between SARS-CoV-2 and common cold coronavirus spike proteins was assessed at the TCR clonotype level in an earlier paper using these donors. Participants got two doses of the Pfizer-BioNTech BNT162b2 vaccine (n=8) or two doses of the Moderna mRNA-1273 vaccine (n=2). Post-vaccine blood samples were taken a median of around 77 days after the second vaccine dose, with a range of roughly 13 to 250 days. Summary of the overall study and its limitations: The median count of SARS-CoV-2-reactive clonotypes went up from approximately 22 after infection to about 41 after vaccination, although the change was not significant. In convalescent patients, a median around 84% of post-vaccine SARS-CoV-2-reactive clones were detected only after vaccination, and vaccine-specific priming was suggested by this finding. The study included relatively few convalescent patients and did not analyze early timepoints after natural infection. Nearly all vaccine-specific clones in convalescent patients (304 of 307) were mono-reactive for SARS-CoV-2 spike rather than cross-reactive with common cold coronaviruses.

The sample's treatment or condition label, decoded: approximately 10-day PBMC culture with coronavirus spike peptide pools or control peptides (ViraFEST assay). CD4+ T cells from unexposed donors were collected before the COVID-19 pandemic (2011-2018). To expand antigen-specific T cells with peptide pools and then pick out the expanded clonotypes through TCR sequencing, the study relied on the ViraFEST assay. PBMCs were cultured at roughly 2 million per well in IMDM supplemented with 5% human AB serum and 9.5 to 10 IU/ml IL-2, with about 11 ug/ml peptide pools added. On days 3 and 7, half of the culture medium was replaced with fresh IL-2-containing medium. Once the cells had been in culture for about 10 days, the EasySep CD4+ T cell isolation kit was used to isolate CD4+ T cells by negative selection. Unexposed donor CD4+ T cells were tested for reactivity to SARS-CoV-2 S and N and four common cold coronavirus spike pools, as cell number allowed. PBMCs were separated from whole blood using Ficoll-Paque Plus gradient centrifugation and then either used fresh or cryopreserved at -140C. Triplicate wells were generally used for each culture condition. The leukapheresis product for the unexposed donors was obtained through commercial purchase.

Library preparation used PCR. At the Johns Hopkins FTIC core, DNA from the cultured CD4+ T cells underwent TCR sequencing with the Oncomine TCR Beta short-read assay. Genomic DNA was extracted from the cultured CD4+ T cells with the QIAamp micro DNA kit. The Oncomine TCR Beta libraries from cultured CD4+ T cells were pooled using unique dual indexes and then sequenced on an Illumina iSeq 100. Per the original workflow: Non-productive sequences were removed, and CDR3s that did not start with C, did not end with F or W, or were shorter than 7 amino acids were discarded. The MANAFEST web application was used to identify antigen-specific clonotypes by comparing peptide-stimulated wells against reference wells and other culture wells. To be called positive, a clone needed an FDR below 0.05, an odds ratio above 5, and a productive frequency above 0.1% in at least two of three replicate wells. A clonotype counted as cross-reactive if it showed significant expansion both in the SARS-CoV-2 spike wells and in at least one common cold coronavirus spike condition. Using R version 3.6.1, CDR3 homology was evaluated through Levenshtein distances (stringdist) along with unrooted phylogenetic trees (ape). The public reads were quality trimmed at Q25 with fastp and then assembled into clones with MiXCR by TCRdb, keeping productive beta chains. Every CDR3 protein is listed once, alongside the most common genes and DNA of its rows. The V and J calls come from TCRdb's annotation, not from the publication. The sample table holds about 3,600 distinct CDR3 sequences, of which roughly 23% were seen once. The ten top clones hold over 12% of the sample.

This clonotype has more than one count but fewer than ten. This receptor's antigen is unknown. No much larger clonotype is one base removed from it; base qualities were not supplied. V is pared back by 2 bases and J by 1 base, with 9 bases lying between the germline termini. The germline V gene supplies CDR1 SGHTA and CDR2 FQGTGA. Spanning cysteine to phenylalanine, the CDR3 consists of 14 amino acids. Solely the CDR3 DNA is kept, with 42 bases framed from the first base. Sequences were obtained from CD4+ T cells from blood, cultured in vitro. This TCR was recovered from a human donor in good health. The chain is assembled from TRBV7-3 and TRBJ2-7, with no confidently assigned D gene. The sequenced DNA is TGTGCCAGCAGCTTAGGCCCGGATTCCTACGAGCAGTACTTC. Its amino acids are CASSLGPDSYEQYF.